What follows describes a single TCR beta chain. The CDR3 is 14 residues long. Germline V lookup: CDR1 DFQATT, CDR2 SNEGSKA (reference sequence). V was trimmed by 3 bases and J by 0 bases, leaving 12 bases between them. Per the authors' pipeline: Amplification of reference gene primers provided the estimated nucleated cell counts. Measured with immunoSEQ multiplex PCR; TCRdb has only the in-frame clones, and not every one. V and J calls plus clone size are reproduced from that table; the DNA served to infer D and trimming. Among about 220,000 clones listed, over 75% were seen once. The sample comes from a study of blood T cell repertoires in COVID-19. At the level of the study: Sites across the United States, Italy and Spain contributed samples from acute and convalescent COVID-19. In each case, the material was cDNA or gDNA derived from T cells, B-cell-depleted T cells, or PBMCs.

The specimen sequenced was peripheral blood. J is TRBJ2-7 and V is TRBV20-1; TRBD1 might be the D (6 bases). This sequence originates from a man aged 35-49 years with active or convalescent COVID-19. This CDR3 is CSASPDSFSYEQYF. In DNA form, the CDR3 reads TGCAGTGCTAGTCCGGACAGCTTCTCCTACGAGCAGTACTTC.